This TCR beta chain was sequenced during a study of blood T cell repertoires in COVID-19. At the level of the study: Cohort 3 donors counted as recovered after two negative PCRs, clearance, or resolved symptoms.

This clone was seen just once. TCRdb's copy holds only in-frame clones and misses some; the assay was immunoSEQ multiplex PCR. The repertoire has a few hundred thousand clones, 87% of them found once; the top ten carry about 2.1%. The junction had 9 bases not matched to a gene; V was cut back by 7 bases and J by 8 bases. The CDR3 runs 14 residues. Germline CDR1 is LNHDA and CDR2 is SQIVND (reference sequence). The chain links TRBV19 to TRBJ1-1; 11 bases match TRBD1. This clonotype originated in a man in his forties in a cohort exposed to, infected with or recovered from COVID-19 (not recorded which). Source material: PBMCs or T cells enriched from blood (not recorded which). CDR3 in amino acids: CASKGWTGGNEAFF. The CDR3 DNA reads as TGTGCCAGTAAGGGATGGACAGGGGGCAACGAAGCTTTCTTT.